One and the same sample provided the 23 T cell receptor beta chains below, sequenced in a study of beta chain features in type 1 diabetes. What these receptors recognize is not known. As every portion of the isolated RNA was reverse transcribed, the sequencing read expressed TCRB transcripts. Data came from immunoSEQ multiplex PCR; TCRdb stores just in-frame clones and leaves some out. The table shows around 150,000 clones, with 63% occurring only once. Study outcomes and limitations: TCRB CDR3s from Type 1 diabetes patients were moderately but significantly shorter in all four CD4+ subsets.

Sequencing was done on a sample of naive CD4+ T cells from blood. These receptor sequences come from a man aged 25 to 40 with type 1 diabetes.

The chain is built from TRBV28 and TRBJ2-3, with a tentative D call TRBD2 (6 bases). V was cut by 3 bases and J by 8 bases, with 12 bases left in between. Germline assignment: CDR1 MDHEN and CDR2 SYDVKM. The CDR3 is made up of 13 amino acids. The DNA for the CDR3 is TGTGCCAGCAGTTTGGGCGGGGTAGCTACGCAGTATTTT. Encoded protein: CASSLGGVATQYF.

The CDR3 region is CSVNRVPNTEAFF. The CDR3, as DNA: TGCAGCGTGAACAGGGTCCCGAACACTGAAGCTTTCTTT. V is TRBV29-1 and J is TRBJ1-1, with a tentative D call TRBD1 (6 bases). V was trimmed by 6 bases and J by 1 base, leaving 12 bases between them. Germline V gives CDR1 SQVTM, CDR2 ANQGSEA. The CDR3 sequence is 13 residues long.

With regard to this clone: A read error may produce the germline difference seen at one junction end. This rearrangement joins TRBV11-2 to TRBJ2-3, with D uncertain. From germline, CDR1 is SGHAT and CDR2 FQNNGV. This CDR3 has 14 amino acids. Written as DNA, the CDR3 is TGTGCCAGCAGCTACCCGGATCGCACGGATACGCAGTATTTT. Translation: CASSYPDRTDTQYF.

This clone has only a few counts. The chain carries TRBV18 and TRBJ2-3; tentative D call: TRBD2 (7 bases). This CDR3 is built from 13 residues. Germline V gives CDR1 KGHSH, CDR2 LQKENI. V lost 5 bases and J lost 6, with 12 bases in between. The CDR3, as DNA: TGTGCCAGCTCAACGGGGGGCCCGGATACGCAGTATTTT. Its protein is CASSTGGPDTQYF.

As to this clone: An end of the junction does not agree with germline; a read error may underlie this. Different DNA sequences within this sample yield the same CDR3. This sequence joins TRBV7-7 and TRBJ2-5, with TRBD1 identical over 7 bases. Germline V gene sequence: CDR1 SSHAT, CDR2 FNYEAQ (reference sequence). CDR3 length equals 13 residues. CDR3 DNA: TGTGCTAGCAGCTTAGACAGGGAAGAGACCCAGTACTTC. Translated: CASSLDREETQYF.

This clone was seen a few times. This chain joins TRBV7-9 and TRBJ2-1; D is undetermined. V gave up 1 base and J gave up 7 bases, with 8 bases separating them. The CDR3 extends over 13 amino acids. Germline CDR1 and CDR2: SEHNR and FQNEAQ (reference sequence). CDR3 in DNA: TGTGCCAGCAGCTTAGTCGTGTATAATGAGCAGTTCTTC. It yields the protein CASSLVVYNEQFF.

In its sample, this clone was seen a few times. The CDR3 is CASSLAEPGGYTF. DNA for the CDR3: TGTGCCAGCAGCTTGGCGGAGCCAGGGGGCTACACCTTC. The J gene is TRBJ1-2, the V gene TRBV5-4; a weak D match, TRBD1 (5 bases). Trimming removed 0 bases from V and 8 bases from J, with 11 bases in between. The CDR3 has 13 amino acids. CDR1 is SGHNT, CDR2 YYREEE, per germline (reference sequence).

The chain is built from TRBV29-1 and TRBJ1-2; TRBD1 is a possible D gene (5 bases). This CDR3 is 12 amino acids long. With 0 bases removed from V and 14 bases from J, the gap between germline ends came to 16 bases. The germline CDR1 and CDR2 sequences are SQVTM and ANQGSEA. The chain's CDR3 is CSVEDRRTLVTF. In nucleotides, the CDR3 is TGCAGCGTTGAAGACCGTCGGACACTCGTTACCTTC. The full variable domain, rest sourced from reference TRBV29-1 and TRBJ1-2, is SAVISQKPSRDICQRGTSLTIQCQVDSQVTMMFWYRQQPGQSLTLIATANQGSEATYESGFVIDKFPISRPNLTFSTLTVSNMSPEDSSIYLCSVEDRRTLVTFGSGTRLTVV.

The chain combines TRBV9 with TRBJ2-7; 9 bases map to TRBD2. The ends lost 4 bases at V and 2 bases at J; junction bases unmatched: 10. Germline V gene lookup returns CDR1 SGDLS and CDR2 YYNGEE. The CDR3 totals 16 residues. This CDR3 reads CASSPHGTSSTYEQYF. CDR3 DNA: TGTGCCAGCAGCCCCCACGGGACTAGCTCTACCTACGAGCAGTACTTC.

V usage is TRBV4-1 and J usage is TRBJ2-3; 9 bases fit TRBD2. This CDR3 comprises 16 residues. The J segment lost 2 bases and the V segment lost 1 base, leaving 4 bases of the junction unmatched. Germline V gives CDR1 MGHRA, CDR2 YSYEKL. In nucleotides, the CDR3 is TGCGCCAGCAGCCAAGGCCTAGCGGGGACCACAGATACGCAGTATTTT. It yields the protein CASSQGLAGTTDTQYF.

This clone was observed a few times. The CDR3 sequence: CASSPSRDTQYF. CDR3 DNA: TGTGCCAGCTCACCAAGTCGTGATACGCAGTATTTT. The V and J genes are TRBV18 and TRBJ2-3; no clear D. The CDR3 runs 12 residues. Trimming stripped 2 bases from V and 6 bases from J, with 6 bases between. Looked up from germline, CDR1 is KGHSH and CDR2 is LQKENI.

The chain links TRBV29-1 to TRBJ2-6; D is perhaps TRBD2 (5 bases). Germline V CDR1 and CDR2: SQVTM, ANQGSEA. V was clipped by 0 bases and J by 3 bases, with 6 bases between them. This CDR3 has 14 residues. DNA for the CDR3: TGCAGCGTTGAAGATCGGGGTGGGGCCAACGTCCTGACTTTC. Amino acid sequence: CSVEDRGGANVLTF.

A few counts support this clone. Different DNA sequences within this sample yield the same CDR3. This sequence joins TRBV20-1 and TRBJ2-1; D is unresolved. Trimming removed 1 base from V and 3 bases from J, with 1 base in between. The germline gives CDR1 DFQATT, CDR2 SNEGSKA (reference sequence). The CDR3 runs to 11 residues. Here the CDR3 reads CSARGYNEQFF. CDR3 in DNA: TGCAGTGCTAGAGGCTACAATGAGCAGTTCTTC.

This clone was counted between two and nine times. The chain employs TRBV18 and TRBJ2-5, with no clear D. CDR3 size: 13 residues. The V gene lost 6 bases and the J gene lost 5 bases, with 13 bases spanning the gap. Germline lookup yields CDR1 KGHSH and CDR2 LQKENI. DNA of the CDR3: TGTGCCAGCTCTTCCGGGTATGTGGAGACCCAGTACTTC. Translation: CASSSGYVETQYF. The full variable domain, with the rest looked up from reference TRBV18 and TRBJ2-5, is NAGVMQNPRHLVRRRGQEARLRCSPMKGHSHVYWYRQLPEEGLKFMVYLQKENIIDESGMPKERFSAEFPKEGPSILRIQQVVRGDSAAYFCASSSGYVETQYFGPGTRLLVL.

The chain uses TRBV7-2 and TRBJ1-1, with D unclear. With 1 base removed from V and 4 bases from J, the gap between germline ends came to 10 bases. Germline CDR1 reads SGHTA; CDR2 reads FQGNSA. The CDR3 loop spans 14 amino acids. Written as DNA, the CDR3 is TGTGCCAGCAGCTTAGGGAGCAGGACCACTGAAGCTTTCTTT. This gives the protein CASSLGSRTTEAFF.

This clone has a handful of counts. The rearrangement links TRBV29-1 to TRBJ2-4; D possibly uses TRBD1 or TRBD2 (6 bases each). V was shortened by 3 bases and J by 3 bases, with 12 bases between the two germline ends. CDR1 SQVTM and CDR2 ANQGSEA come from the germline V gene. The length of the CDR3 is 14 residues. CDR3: CSVEGGAGKNIQYF. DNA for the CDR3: TGCAGCGTTGAGGGGGGCGCAGGCAAAAACATTCAGTACTTC.

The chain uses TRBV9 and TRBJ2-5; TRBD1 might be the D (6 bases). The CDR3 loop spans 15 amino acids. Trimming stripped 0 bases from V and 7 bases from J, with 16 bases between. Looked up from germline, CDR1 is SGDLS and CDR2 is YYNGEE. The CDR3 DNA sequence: TGTGCCAGCAGCGTAGAAGACAGGTACACGGGGACCCAGTACTTC. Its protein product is CASSVEDRYTGTQYF.

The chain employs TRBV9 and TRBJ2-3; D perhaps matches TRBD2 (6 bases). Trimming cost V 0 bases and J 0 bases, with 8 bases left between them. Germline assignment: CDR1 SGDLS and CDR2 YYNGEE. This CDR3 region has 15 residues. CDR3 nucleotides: TGTGCCAGCAGCGTAGTGGCGGGGAGCACAGATACGCAGTATTTT. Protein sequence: CASSVVAGSTDTQYF.

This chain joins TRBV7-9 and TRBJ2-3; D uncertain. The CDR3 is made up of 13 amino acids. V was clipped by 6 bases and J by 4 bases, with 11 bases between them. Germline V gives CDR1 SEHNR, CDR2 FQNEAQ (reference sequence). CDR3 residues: CASRASRADTQYF. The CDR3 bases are TGTGCCAGCAGGGCTAGTAGGGCAGATACGCAGTATTTT.

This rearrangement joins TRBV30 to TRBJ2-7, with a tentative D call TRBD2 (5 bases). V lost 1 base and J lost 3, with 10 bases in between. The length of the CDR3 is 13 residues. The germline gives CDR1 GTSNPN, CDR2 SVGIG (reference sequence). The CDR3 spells CAWSDGGHYEQYF. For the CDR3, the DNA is TGTGCCTGGAGTGATGGAGGTCACTACGAGCAGTACTTC.

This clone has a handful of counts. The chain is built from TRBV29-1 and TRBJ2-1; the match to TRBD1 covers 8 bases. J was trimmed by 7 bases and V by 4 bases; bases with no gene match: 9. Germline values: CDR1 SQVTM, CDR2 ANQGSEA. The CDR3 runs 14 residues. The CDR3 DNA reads TGCAGCGTTGGTAGAGACAGGGGTTGGAATGAGCAGTTCTTC. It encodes CSVGRDRGWNEQFF.

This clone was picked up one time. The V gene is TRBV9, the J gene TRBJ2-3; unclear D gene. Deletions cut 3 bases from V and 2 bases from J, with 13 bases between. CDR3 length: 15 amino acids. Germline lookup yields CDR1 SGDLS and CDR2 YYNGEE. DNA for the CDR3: TGTGCCAGCAGCGCTTCTGGGTATGACACAGATACGCAGTATTTT. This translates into CASSASGYDTDTQYF.

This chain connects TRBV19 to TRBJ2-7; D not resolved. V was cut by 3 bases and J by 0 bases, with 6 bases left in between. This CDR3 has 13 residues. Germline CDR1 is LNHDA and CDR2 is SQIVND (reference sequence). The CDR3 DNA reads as TGTGCCAGTAGTATTGGCTACTCCTACGAGCAGTACTTC. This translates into CASSIGYSYEQYF.